The 31 T cell receptor beta chains presented below share a single source sample, sequenced in a study of blood T cell repertoires in COVID-19. The assay was immunoSEQ multiplex PCR, and TCRdb's table has in-frame clones only and misses some. The table lists 220,000 or so clones, more than 65% of them singletons. The source material was peripheral blood. These receptors came from a woman in her fifties or sixties with acute or convalescent COVID-19.

The V gene is TRBV28, the J gene TRBJ1-1; 10 bases are a match to TRBD1. The CDR3 runs 14 residues. Germline V gene data show CDR1 as MDHEN and CDR2 as SYDVKM. J lost 10 bases, V lost 6 bases, and 11 bases had no gene match. This CDR3 is CASRTGGPGISAFF. CDR3 nucleotide sequence: TGTGCCAGCAGGACAGGGGGCCCCGGAATCTCAGCTTTCTTT.

The CDR3 DNA is TGTGCCAGTAGTATAGGCCGACAGGCGCGGCAGCCCCAGCATTTT. Residues: CASSIGRQARQPQHF. V is TRBV19 and J is TRBJ1-5; the D gene is possibly TRBD1 (6 bases). The CDR3 has 15 residues. Deletions cut 1 base from V and 7 bases from J, with 14 bases between. CDR1 and CDR2 (germline): LNHDA, SQIVND (reference sequence).

This chain joins TRBV2 and TRBJ2-2; maybe TRBD2 (5 bases). This CDR3 is 12 amino acids long. The V gene lost 4 bases and the J gene lost 7 bases, with 7 bases spanning the gap. Germline V lookup: CDR1 SNHLY, CDR2 FYNNEI. The chain's CDR3 is CASSVEVGELFF. The CDR3 nucleotides read TGTGCCAGCAGTGTGGAGGTCGGGGAGCTGTTTTTT.

This clone occurred once. The genes are TRBV10-3 and TRBJ1-2, with no clear D. The CDR3 contains 13 residues. V shed 4 bases and J shed 3 bases, with 9 bases lying between them. Per germline, CDR1 ENHRY and CDR2 SYGVKD. The chain's CDR3 is CAISGQEDYGYTF. The CDR3 bases are TGTGCCATCAGTGGACAAGAAGACTATGGCTACACCTTC.

The rearrangement links TRBV10-3 to TRBJ2-3; the D gene is possibly TRBD2 (6 bases). Trimming removed 6 bases from V and 4 bases from J, with 20 bases in between. The CDR3 has 16 amino acids. Per germline, CDR1 ENHRY and CDR2 SYGVKD. The DNA for the CDR3 is TGTGCCATCAGCGGGGGTACAGGATCTCGGGCAGATACGCAGTATTTT. Translating gives CAISGGTGSRADTQYF.

The chain has TRBV21-1 and TRBJ2-7; TRBD1, the table's D call, was not compared with the DNA. TRBV21-1 is reported as a pseudogene. This CDR3 is 18 amino acids long. The CDR3 is CASSKDGPHLFGSYEQYF. CDR3 nucleotides: TGTGCCAGCAGCAAAGATGGGCCGCACCTTTTTGGGTCCTACGAGCAGTACTTC.

This clone is a singleton in its sample. The rearrangement uses TRBV28 and TRBJ1-2; no clear D. The V end lost 1 base, the J end lost 7 bases, and 10 bases lay between the germline ends. The CDR3 is 13 residues long. Germline CDR1 MDHEN, CDR2 SYDVKM. CDR3 nucleotide sequence: TGTGCCAGCAGTTTATTCAGGTCAGGTGGCTACACCTTC. It translates to CASSLFRSGGYTF.

CDR3 bases: TGTGCCAGCAGCCAAGATTTGACAGTGGATGGCTACACCTTC. Translating it yields CASSQDLTVDGYTF. J is TRBJ1-2 and V is TRBV4-2; D perhaps matches TRBD1 (5 bases). Deletions cut 0 bases from V and 6 bases from J, with 11 bases between. CDR3 size: 14 residues. Germline lookup yields CDR1 LGHNA and CDR2 YNFKEQ.

The chain couples TRBV28 to TRBJ1-1; D is unresolved. The V end was cut by 4 bases, the J end by 0 bases, with 9 bases between. The CDR3 runs to 14 residues. CDR1 and CDR2 (germline): MDHEN, SYDVKM. In DNA form, the CDR3 reads TGTGCCAGCAGTTCTGGGCCGTTGAACACTGAAGCTTTCTTT. Its translation: CASSSGPLNTEAFF. Looking up the rest from reference TRBV28 and TRBJ1-1 gives the full variable domain: DVKVTQSSRYLVKRTGEKVFLECVQDMDHENMFWYRQDPGLGLRLIYFSYDVKMKEKGDIPEGYSVSREKKERFSLILESASTNQTSMYLCASSSGPLNTEAFFGQGTRLTVV.

Concerning this clone itself: An end of the junction does not agree with germline; a read error may underlie this. The gene calls are TRBV19 and TRBJ2-1; 8 nucleotides align to TRBD1. Germline CDR1 LNHDA, CDR2 SQIVND (reference sequence). CDR3 size: 12 residues. The CDR3 loop is CASSIPGGARIF. The CDR3 nucleotides read TGTGCCAGTAGTATTCCAGGGGGCGCGAGAATCTTC.

This clone has a handful of counts. The chain joins TRBV24-1 to TRBJ2-3, with 9 bases matching TRBD2. The length of the CDR3 is 17 residues. Per the germline V gene, CDR1 is KGHDR and CDR2 is SFDVKD. The J segment lost 0 bases and the V segment lost 3 bases, leaving 6 bases of the junction unmatched. The CDR3 region has the DNA TGTGCCACCAGTGATCCAACCCTAGCGGGGAGCACAGATACGCAGTATTTT. The encoded protein is CATSDPTLAGSTDTQYF.

This chain joins TRBV7-9 and TRBJ1-1; the D is unclear. Between the trimmed V and J ends, which lost 4 bases and 1 base, there was a span of 16 bases. The CDR3 is 16 amino acids. CDR1 is SEHNR, CDR2 FQNEAQ, per germline (reference sequence). DNA for the CDR3: TGTGCCAGCAGCTCCCTATCGTCCCGAAAGAACACTGAAGCTTTCTTT. Its translation: CASSSLSSRKNTEAFF.

This chain links TRBV19 with TRBJ2-1, with TRBD1 matching over 7 bases. The CDR3 length is 14 residues. CDR1 and CDR2 from the germline V gene are LNHDA and SQIVND (reference sequence). V dropped 5 bases and J dropped 3; count of bases not matched to a gene: 4. CDR3 nucleotide sequence: TGTGCCAGTAGTCAGGGGGTCATCTACAATGAGCAGTTCTTC. It translates to CASSQGVIYNEQFF.

This clone was recorded only once. The rearrangement links TRBV5-1 to TRBJ2-1; D is perhaps TRBD2 (5 bases). This CDR3 contains 13 residues. Germline CDR1 reads SGHRS; CDR2 reads YFSETQ. Trimming pared 1 base from V and 7 bases from J, leaving 9 bases between. CDR3 sequence reads: CASSLRGFNEQFF. CDR3 DNA: TGCGCCAGCAGCTTGAGAGGGTTTAATGAGCAGTTCTTC.

This clone was seen once. The chain uses TRBV7-3 and TRBJ2-7; 7 bases agree with TRBD2. Trimming removed 4 bases from V and 4 bases from J; junction bases left unmatched: 7. Germline V gene sequence: CDR1 SGHTA, CDR2 FQGTGA. The CDR3 runs 14 residues. CDR3 residues: CASSSTRGVYEQYF. DNA of the CDR3: TGTGCCAGCAGCTCAACCCGGGGGGTTTACGAGCAGTACTTC.

The V gene is TRBV20-1, the J gene TRBJ2-1; D is possibly TRBD2 (7 bases). The CDR3 sequence is 15 residues long. Germline V gene sequence: CDR1 DFQATT, CDR2 SNEGSKA (reference sequence). Deletions cut 3 bases from V and 7 bases from J, with 19 bases between. DNA for the CDR3: TGCAGTGCTAGTGAGGGGGGGCAAAGGTGGAATGAGCAGTTCTTC. Amino acid sequence: CSASEGGQRWNEQFF.

This clone was picked up one time. The chain has TRBV19 and TRBJ1-5; tentatively, D is TRBD1 (6 bases). The CDR3 runs 14 residues. The germline V gene has CDR1 LNHDA and CDR2 SQIVND (reference sequence). Trimming removed 6 bases at V and 1 base at J, with 10 bases between. The CDR3 reads CASRDRRSNQPQHF. The DNA for the CDR3 is TGTGCCAGTAGGGACAGAAGAAGCAATCAGCCCCAGCATTTT.

This sequence joins TRBV11-2 and TRBJ1-4, with 8 bases matching TRBD1. This CDR3 is built from 15 residues. V was pared by 8 bases and J by 3 bases, with 8 bases of the junction left unmatched. Germline V gene lookup returns CDR1 SGHAT and CDR2 FQNNGV. CDR3 in DNA: TGTGCCAGCCGCCCTGGGACAGGACCTAATGAAAAACTGTTTTTT. Protein sequence: CASRPGTGPNEKLFF.

The chain carries TRBV5-1 and TRBJ1-2; TRBD1 agrees at 10 bases. Germline lookup yields CDR1 SGHRS and CDR2 YFSETQ. V shed 4 bases and J 1 base; nucleotides not matched to a gene: 7. This CDR3 spans 16 amino acids. In DNA form, the CDR3 reads TGCGCCAGCAGCGAGGGGACAGGGGCCTTTAACTATGGCTACACCTTC. It translates to CASSEGTGAFNYGYTF.

The V and J genes are TRBV7-2 and TRBJ1-3; D ambiguous. Germline V gene sequence: CDR1 SGHTA, CDR2 FQGNSA. CDR3 length: 13 amino acids. The V end was cut by 4 bases, the J end by 2 bases, with 6 bases between. The CDR3 spells CASSSAAGNTIYF. Here the CDR3 DNA reads TGTGCCAGCAGCTCCGCGGCTGGAAACACCATATATTTT. Combining the CDR3 with reference TRBV7-2 and TRBJ1-3 gives the whole variable domain GAGVSQSPSNKVTEKGKDVELRCDPISGHTALYWYRQSLGQGLEFLIYFQGNSAPDKSGLPSDRFSAERTGGSVSTLTIQRTQQEDSAVYLCASSSAAGNTIYFGEGSWLTVV.

The chain joins TRBV13 to TRBJ2-3; 8 bases line up with TRBD2. The CDR3 has 17 amino acids. Germline V gives CDR1 PRHDT, CDR2 FYEKMQ (reference sequence). Germline trimming cut 2 bases from V and 2 bases from J; bases unmatched to any gene: 9. The CDR3 nucleotides are TGTGCCAGCAGCTTATTTTCTAGCGGGCTTATCACAGATACGCAGTATTTT. It translates to CASSLFSSGLITDTQYF.

The gene calls are TRBV4-2 and TRBJ1-5; possibly TRBD1 for D (6 bases). Trimming took 1 base from V and 7 from J, leaving 14 bases between them. Germline CDR1 is LGHNA and CDR2 is YNFKEQ. The CDR3 covers 15 residues. CDR3 sequence reads: CASSQVSGAGQPQHF. The CDR3 DNA reads TGTGCCAGCAGCCAAGTGTCAGGGGCTGGGCAGCCCCAGCATTTT.

This sequence joins TRBV4-3 and TRBJ1-1; D is ambiguous. V lost 2 bases, J lost 1 base, and 11 bases lay in between. Germline CDR1 and CDR2: LGHNA and YSLEER. CDR3 length: 15 amino acids. DNA for the CDR3: TGCGCCAGCAGCCAACAGCGGGCCGGGAACACTGAAGCTTTCTTT. It translates to CASSQQRAGNTEAFF.

This chain joins TRBV5-1 and TRBJ2-7; 10 bases map to TRBD2. Trimming took 3 bases from V and 3 from J; bases not matched to a gene: 3. This CDR3 spans 14 amino acids. Looked up from germline, CDR1 is SGHRS and CDR2 is YFSETQ. CDR3 in amino acids: CASSSERGGYEQYF. In DNA form, the CDR3 reads TGCGCCAGCAGCTCCGAGCGGGGGGGCTACGAGCAGTACTTC.

The V gene is TRBV19, the J gene TRBJ1-1; D gene uncertain. The CDR3 loop spans 13 amino acids. Germline CDR1 reads LNHDA; CDR2 reads SQIVND (reference sequence). V was cut by 4 bases and J by 1 base, with 7 bases left in between. CDR3 sequence (DNA): TGTGCCAGTAGTACAAACAGGAACACTGAAGCTTTCTTT. As protein: CASSTNRNTEAFF.

This chain connects TRBV2 to TRBJ2-5; 8 nucleotides agree with TRBD2. Germline assignment: CDR1 SNHLY and CDR2 FYNNEI. The ends lost 4 bases at V and 2 bases at J; junction bases unmatched: 6. CDR3 length: 15 amino acids. The CDR3 reads CASSAGGRSQETQYF. The CDR3 DNA reads TGTGCCAGCAGTGCGGGGGGGCGGAGTCAAGAGACCCAGTACTTC.

The rearrangement uses TRBV4-3 and TRBJ1-1, with a weak D call TRBD1 (6 bases). This CDR3 contains 16 residues. CDR1 and CDR2 from the germline V gene are LGHNA and YSLEER. The V end was cut by 1 base, the J end by 5 bases, with 17 bases between. The CDR3 region has the DNA TGCGCCAGCAGCCAAGTCGGGCGGGGGGCAGATACTGAAGCTTTCTTT. It translates to CASSQVGRGADTEAFF.

This chain connects TRBV4-2 to TRBJ2-7, with D perhaps matching TRBD1 (5 bases). The CDR3 totals 14 residues. V lost 0 bases to trimming and J lost 4 bases, with 10 bases between them. Germline-derived CDR1 and CDR2 are LGHNA and YNFKEQ. CDR3 in amino acids: CASSQELGAYEQYF. Here the CDR3 DNA reads TGTGCCAGCAGCCAAGAGTTAGGGGCGTACGAGCAGTACTTC.

This clone has only a few counts. The chain joins TRBV9 to TRBJ1-1; 9 bases line up with TRBD1. Per the germline V gene, CDR1 is SGDLS and CDR2 is YYNGEE. The CDR3 spans 19 residues. V shed 1 base and J 5 bases; nucleotides not matched to a gene: 18. The CDR3 DNA follows: TGTGCCAGCAGCGTAACTCCCGGGACAGGGTTATCTTCATCTACTGAAGCTTTCTTT. Translated, it gives CASSVTPGTGLSSSTEAFF. Using reference TRBV9 and TRBJ1-1 for the parts outside the CDR3, the full variable domain is DSGVTQTPKHLITATGQRVTLRCSPRSGDLSVYWYQQSLDQGLQFLIQYYNGEERAKGNILERFSAQQFPDLHSELNLSSLELGDSALYFCASSVTPGTGLSSSTEAFFGQGTRLTVV.

The rearrangement uses TRBV7-2 and TRBJ2-7; 9 nucleotides match TRBD1. The CDR3 runs 16 residues. The germline CDR1 and CDR2 sequences are SGHTA and FQGNSA. Trimming at V came to 4 bases and at J to 2 bases, leaving 9 bases not matched to a gene. The CDR3 loop reads CASSWSTGGAPYEQYF. The CDR3 DNA sequence: TGTGCCAGCAGCTGGAGTACAGGGGGCGCACCCTACGAGCAGTACTTC. The complete variable domain, with remaining parts taken from reference TRBV7-2 and TRBJ2-7, reads GAGVSQSPSNKVTEKGKDVELRCDPISGHTALYWYRQSLGQGLEFLIYFQGNSAPDKSGLPSDRFSAERTGGSVSTLTIQRTQQEDSAVYLCASSWSTGGAPYEQYFGPGTRLTVT.

This clone appeared once. The chain uses TRBV28 and TRBJ2-7; the D gene is possibly TRBD1 (5 bases). Germline CDR1 MDHEN, CDR2 SYDVKM. Trimming left V 5 bases short and J 3 bases short, with 14 bases between. The CDR3 runs to 14 residues. CDR3 sequence: CASSLDPQVYEQYF. CDR3 bases: TGTGCCAGCAGTCTGGACCCACAGGTCTACGAGCAGTACTTC.